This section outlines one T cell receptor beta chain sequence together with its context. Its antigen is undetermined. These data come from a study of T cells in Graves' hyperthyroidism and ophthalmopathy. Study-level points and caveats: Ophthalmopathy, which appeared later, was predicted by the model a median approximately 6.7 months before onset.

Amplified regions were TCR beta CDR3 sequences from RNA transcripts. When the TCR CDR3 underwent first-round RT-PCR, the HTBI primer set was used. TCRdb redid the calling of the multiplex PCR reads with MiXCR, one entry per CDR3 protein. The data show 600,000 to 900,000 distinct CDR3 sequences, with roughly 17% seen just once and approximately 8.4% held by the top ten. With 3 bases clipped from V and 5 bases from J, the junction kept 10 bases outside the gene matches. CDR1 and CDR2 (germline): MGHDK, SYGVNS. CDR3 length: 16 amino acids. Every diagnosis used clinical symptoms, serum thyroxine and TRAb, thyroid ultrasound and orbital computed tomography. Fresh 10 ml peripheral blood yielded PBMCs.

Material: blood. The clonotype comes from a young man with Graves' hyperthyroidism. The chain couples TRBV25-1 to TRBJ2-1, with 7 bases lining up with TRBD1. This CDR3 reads CASSEHRGNLHNEQFF. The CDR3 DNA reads TGTGCCAGCAGTGAGCACAGGGGAAATCTCCACAATGAGCAGTTCTTC. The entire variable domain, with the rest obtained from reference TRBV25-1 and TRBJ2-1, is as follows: EADIYQTPRYLVIGTGKKITLECSQTMGHDKMYWYQQDPGMELHLIHYSYGVNSTEKGDLSSESTVSRIRTEHFPLTLESARPSHTSQYLCASSEHRGNLHNEQFFGPGTRLTVL.